The 12 T cell receptor beta chains in this list originate from one sample, sequenced in a study of T cell repertoires in cytomegalovirus infection. Their antigens remain unidentified. TCRdb recomputed calls from the reads with MiXCR, one row per CDR3 protein. The sample carries 150,000 or so distinct CDR3 sequences, about 22% recorded once. Sequencing used CD8+ T cells from cultured PBMCs, obtained from culture after CMV antigen stimulation. The receptor source for this set is a human donor in good health (CMV status not recorded). Some clones in this sample may be carry-over from other donors' samples.

In its sample, this clonotype was seen a few times. The chain links TRBV4-1 to TRBJ2-4; D is ambiguous. This CDR3 is 13 amino acids long. Trimming shortened V by 2 bases and J by 3 bases, and 5 bases separated the two germline ends. CDR1 and CDR2 (germline): MGHRA, YSYEKL. The CDR3 region is CASSQFGKNIQYF. The CDR3 nucleotides are TGCGCCAGCAGCCAATTCGGCAAAAACATTCAGTACTTC.

This clonotype showed up just a few times. This chain links TRBV7-9 with TRBJ2-7, with a weak D call TRBD2 (6 bases). The CDR3 is 18 amino acids. V lost 6 bases, J lost 0 bases, and 24 bases lay in between. The germline V gene has CDR1 SEHNR and CDR2 FQNEAQ (reference sequence). CDR3 amino acids: CASSQTPGGGAYSYEQYF. For the CDR3, the DNA is TGTGCCAGCAGTCAAACGCCAGGAGGAGGGGCCTACTCCTACGAGCAGTACTTC.

The chain carries TRBV7-6 and TRBJ1-2; D perhaps matches TRBD1 (5 bases). The CDR3 loop spans 15 amino acids. Germline assignment: CDR1 SGHVS and CDR2 FNYEAQ. The germline V and J ends were trimmed by 5 bases and 6 bases, with 19 bases remaining between them. The CDR3 loop is CASSPSPGAGNGYTF. DNA for the CDR3: TGTGCCAGCAGCCCCTCCCCTGGGGCAGGGAATGGCTACACCTTC.

This clonotype was seen a handful of times. This chain uses TRBV27 with TRBJ1-6; D possibly corresponds to TRBD1 (6 bases). The V and J ends lost 7 bases and 4 bases respectively, with 20 bases between them. The CDR3 length is 17 residues. Germline loops: CDR1 MNHEY, CDR2 SMNVEV (reference sequence). CDR3 sequence (DNA): TGTGCCAGCACTCTACGCCGGGCAGGGGCTTATAATTCACCCCTCCACTTT. As protein: CASTLRRAGAYNSPLHF.

The chain combines TRBV5-6 with TRBJ2-7; D is possibly TRBD1 (5 bases). The V gene lost 0 bases and the J gene lost 2 bases, with 9 bases spanning the gap. The CDR3 loop spans 14 amino acids. CDR1 is SGHDT and CDR2 is YYEEEE in the germline V gene. CDR3 sequence reads: CASSLAGMTYEQYF. In DNA, the CDR3 is TGTGCCAGCAGCTTGGCAGGGATGACCTACGAGCAGTACTTC.

This clonotype has just a few counts. The CDR3 sequence: CASSSGPAVYGYTF. The DNA for the CDR3 is TGTGCCAGCAGCTCTGGACCGGCAGTCTATGGCTACACCTTC. This chain joins TRBV7-8 and TRBJ1-2; no clear D gene. The CDR3 consists of 14 residues. Germline CDR1 SGHVS, CDR2 FQNEAQ. The V and J ends lost 4 bases and 4 bases respectively, with 13 bases between them. Drawing the rest from reference TRBV7-8 and TRBJ1-2, the complete variable domain is GAGVSQSPRYKVAKRGQDVALRCDPISGHVSLFWYQQALGQGPEFLTYFQNEAQLDKSGLPSDRFFAERPEGSVSTLKIQRTQQEDSAVYLCASSSGPAVYGYTFGSGTRLTVV.

In its sample, this clonotype was seen a few times. The rearrangement uses TRBV12-3 or TRBV12-4 and TRBJ1-5, with D uncertain. V lost 6 bases, J lost 6 bases, and 15 bases lay in between. The CDR3 spans 14 residues. The CDR3 bases are TGTGCCAGCAGGGCCTCCGTGGAGGGTCAGCCCCAGCATTTT. Protein sequence: CASRASVEGQPQHF.

This chain connects TRBV27 to TRBJ1-4; a weak D match, TRBD1 (5 bases). With 6 bases removed from V and 8 bases from J, the gap between germline ends came to 22 bases. In germline, CDR1 is MNHEY, CDR2 SMNVEV (reference sequence). This CDR3 spans 16 amino acids. This chain's CDR3 is CASSLTVTASQEKLFF. The CDR3 DNA reads as TGTGCCAGCAGCCTTACCGTGACAGCGAGCCAAGAAAAACTGTTTTTT.

The chain recombines TRBV5-5 with TRBJ1-6; the match to TRBD1 covers 7 bases. The V and J ends lost 0 bases and 7 bases, in that order; junction bases with no gene match: 4. From germline, CDR1 is SGHKS and CDR2 YYEKEE (reference sequence). This CDR3 contains 15 residues. The CDR3 DNA reads TGTGCCAGCAGCTTGGTGACAGGGAGAAATTCACCCCTCCACTTT. It yields the protein CASSLVTGRNSPLHF.

The chain couples TRBV12-3 or TRBV12-4 to TRBJ2-5, with 9 bases matching TRBD2. V lost 7 bases to trimming and J lost 5 bases; unmatched junction nucleotides: 8. The CDR3 loop spans 14 amino acids. CDR3 sequence: CASNTGLAFETQYF. The CDR3 DNA follows: TGTGCCAGCAATACGGGACTAGCTTTCGAGACCCAGTACTTC.

The chain links TRBV12-3 or TRBV12-4 to TRBJ2-1; D remains unclear. The CDR3 is made up of 13 amino acids. The V end lost 5 bases, the J end lost 9 bases, and 14 bases lay between the germline ends. CDR3 nucleotide sequence: TGTGCCAGCAGTCCCCAGGCAGTCGGTGAGCAGTTCTTC. The encoded protein is CASSPQAVGEQFF.

V usage is TRBV6-1 and J usage is TRBJ2-7; 8 nucleotides line up with TRBD1. The CDR3 loop spans 18 amino acids. From germline, CDR1 is MNHNS and CDR2 SASEGT. V dropped 7 bases and J dropped 0; count of bases not matched to a gene: 17. CDR3: CASMYGGTGLHPSYEQYF. The CDR3, as DNA: TGTGCCAGCATGTATGGGGGGACAGGACTCCATCCCTCCTACGAGCAGTACTTC.